This entry concerns a single TCR beta chain. This clone was counted between two and nine times. Its binding antigen is unknown. Base qualities were left out, and no much larger clone turns up one base away. This record comes from a study of blood T cell repertoires in COVID-19 (dated by TCRdb to about 2020). In terms of the full investigation: The collaborator samples originated in the United States, Italy and Spain and spanned the acute and convalescent phases of COVID-19. The samples were drawn from the first 160 participants of the ongoing ImmuneRACE study and from 950 to 1,500 subjects provided by 6 global collaborators. The prospective study material was composed of cDNA or gDNA derived from T cells, B-cell-depleted T cells, or PBMCs. The repertoires were made available in a free public database intended to serve as a resource for research on the immune response to SARS-CoV-2. Deeply sampled blood TCRbeta repertoires from subjects exposed to, actively infected with, or recovered from COVID-19 were included in the dataset. The sample metadata nearly always contained a de-identified subject ID, COVID-19 status, age in years and sex. Where available, HLA class I and class II types were obtained from metadata supplied by the sample provider rather than from assay-based typing. What the authors observed across the whole study: The quantity of clinical and demographic metadata differed by source and by participant and was supplied without curation.

The immunoSEQ Assay, a bias-controlled multiplex PCR, was used to amplify TCRbeta CDR3 regions from genomic DNA. As for the original processing: Within the assay, amplification of reference gene primers was used to estimate how many nucleated cells each sample contained. Sequence reads were collapsed and filtered to measure the absolute abundance of every unique TCRbeta CDR3 rearrangement. Productive Simpson clonality was computed per sample as the square root of Simpson's diversity index over productive rearrangements. TCRdb's version of the immuneACCESS table is confined to in-frame rearrangements and falls short of the full clone set. An unresolved V gene accounts for under half of the shortfall where checked; the remainder is of unknown origin. V and J calls and clone size are given by that table; D and trimming were obtained from the DNA. The sample profile shows about 200,000 clones; roughly 90% of them were found once. The biggest ten clones account for around 8.9% of the sample.

Enrolling through a virtual design, the prospective study's participants ranged in age from roughly 18 to 89 years and lived across roughly 24 United States geographic areas. In the prospective study, cohorts were assigned on the basis of participant-reported clinical history obtained from a screening survey and a study questionnaire. Recovered participants in ImmuneRACE Cohort 3 were defined as having two consecutive negative NP/OP PCR tests, clearance from a healthcare professional, or resolution of symptoms. Mobile phlebotomists in the prospective study collected whole blood, serum and a nasopharyngeal or oropharyngeal swab from every participant. Over a roughly 2-month period, participants in the prospective study had the option of providing additional blood draws and questionnaires. Prospective study blood samples were shipped either frozen or at room temperature before DNA extraction. V is trimmed back by 5 bases and J by 2 bases, and the junction contains 3 bases that no gene match accounts for. The germline V gene (reference sequence) supplies CDR1 LNHDA and CDR2 SQIVND. The CDR3 runs 13 amino acids, cysteine and phenylalanine included. Kept here is only the CDR3 DNA, which spans 39 bases and is read in frame from base 1.

The source material was PBMCs or T cells enriched from blood (not recorded which). The sequence came from a woman aged 18 to 35 who had recovered from COVID-19. This sequence uses TRBV19 and TRBJ2-7; 7 central nucleotides agree with TRBD1. The DNA sequence is as follows: TGTGCCAGTAGTCGGACAGGTGCCTACGAGCAGTACTTC. This translates into CASSRTGAYEQYF.